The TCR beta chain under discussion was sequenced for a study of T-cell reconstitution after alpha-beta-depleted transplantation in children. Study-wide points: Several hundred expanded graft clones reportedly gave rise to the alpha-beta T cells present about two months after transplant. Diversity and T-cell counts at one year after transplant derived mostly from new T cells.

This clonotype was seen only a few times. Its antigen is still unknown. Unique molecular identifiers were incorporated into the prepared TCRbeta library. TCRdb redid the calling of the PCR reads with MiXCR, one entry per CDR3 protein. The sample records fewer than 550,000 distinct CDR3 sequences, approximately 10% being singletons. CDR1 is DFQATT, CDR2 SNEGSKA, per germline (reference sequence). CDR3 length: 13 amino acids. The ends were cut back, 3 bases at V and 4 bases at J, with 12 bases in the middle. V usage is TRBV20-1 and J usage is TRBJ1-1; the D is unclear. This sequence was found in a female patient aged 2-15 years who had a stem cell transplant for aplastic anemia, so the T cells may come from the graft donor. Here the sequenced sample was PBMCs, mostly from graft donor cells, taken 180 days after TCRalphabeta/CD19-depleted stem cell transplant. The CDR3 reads CSARGNFGTEAFF. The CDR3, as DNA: TGCAGTGCTAGGGGAAACTTTGGCACTGAAGCTTTCTTT.